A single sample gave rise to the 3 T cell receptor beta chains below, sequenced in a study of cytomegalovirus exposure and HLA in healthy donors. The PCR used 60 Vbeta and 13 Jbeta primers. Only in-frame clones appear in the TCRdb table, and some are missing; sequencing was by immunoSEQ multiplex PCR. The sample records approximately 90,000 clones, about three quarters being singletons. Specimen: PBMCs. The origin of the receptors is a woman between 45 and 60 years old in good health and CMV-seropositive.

CDR3 residues: CASRPSTGVFGNTIYF. The CDR3 DNA is TGTGCCAGCCGACCCTCAACAGGGGTGTTCGGAAACACCATATATTTT. This chain links TRBV7-6 with TRBJ1-3; 7 bases fit TRBD1. V gave up 8 bases and J gave up 4 bases; unmatched junction bases: 14. The CDR3 is 16 residues long. The germline V gene encodes CDR1 SGHVS and CDR2 FNYEAQ.

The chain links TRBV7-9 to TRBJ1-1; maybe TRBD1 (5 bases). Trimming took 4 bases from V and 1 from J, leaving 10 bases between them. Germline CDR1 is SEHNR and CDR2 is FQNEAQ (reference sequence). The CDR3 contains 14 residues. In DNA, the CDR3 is TGTGCCAGCAGCTCGGAGGGGAGGAACACTGAAGCTTTCTTT. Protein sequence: CASSSEGRNTEAFF.

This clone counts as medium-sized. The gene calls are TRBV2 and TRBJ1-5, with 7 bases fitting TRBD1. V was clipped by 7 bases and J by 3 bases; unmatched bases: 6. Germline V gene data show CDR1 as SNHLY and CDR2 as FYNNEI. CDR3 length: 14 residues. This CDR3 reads CASTMTGNNQPQHF. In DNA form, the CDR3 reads TGTGCCAGCACAATGACAGGGAACAATCAGCCCCAGCATTTT.